What follows are 21 T cell receptor beta chains derived from one specimen sequenced in a study of persistence of HIV-infected CD4 T cells. These receptors lack a known antigen. The immunoSEQ assay was version 4, run in survey mode. Produced via immunoSEQ multiplex PCR; TCRdb's table is partial and in-frame only. The data hold 25,000 to 30,000 clones, with roughly 82% observed a single time. Stimulation used around 9.1 ug/mL lysate from CMV-infected fibroblasts. CD40L/CD69 double-negative CD45RO-high memory CD4+ T cells were collected. The specimen was CD4+ T cells sorted from PBMCs after 18-hour stimulation, collected from a patient who received antiretroviral therapy. These receptors were obtained from an adult man with HIV who was CMV-seropositive.

This chain joins TRBV9 and TRBJ2-3, with TRBD1 matching over 9 bases. Per germline, CDR1 SGDLS and CDR2 YYNGEE. V was pared by 4 bases and J by 5 bases, with 11 bases of the junction left unmatched. The length of the CDR3 is 16 residues. The CDR3 DNA sequence: TGTGCCAGCAGCACACTGCCGGGACAGGGAAAAGATACGCAGTATTTT. It specifies CASSTLPGQGKDTQYF.

This chain connects TRBV12-5 to TRBJ1-1; the match to TRBD1 covers 7 bases. Germline V gene sequence: CDR1 LGHNT, CDR2 FRNRAP. The V segment lost 6 bases and the J segment 11 bases; nucleotides outside the gene matches: 15. The CDR3 has 14 residues. DNA for the CDR3: TGTGCTAGTGGGTCATCTCGGGACAGCCTGATCGCTTTCTTT. This codes for CASGSSRDSLIAFF. Combining the CDR3 with reference TRBV12-5 and TRBJ1-1 gives the whole variable domain DARVTQTPRHKVTEMGQEVTMRCQPILGHNTVFWYRQTMMQGLELLAYFRNRAPLDDSGMPKDRFSAEMPDATLATLKIQPSEPRDSAVYFCASGSSRDSLIAFFGQGTRLTVV.

This chain uses TRBV19 with TRBJ2-5; the match to TRBD1 covers 7 bases. V was pared by 4 bases and J by 5 bases, with 7 bases of the junction left unmatched. The CDR3 consists of 14 residues. CDR1 is LNHDA and CDR2 is SQIVND in the germline V gene (reference sequence). The chain's CDR3 is CASSTGQVVETQYF. CDR3 DNA: TGTGCCAGTAGTACAGGACAGGTGGTCGAGACCCAGTACTTC. Full variable domain (remainder filled in from reference TRBV19 and TRBJ2-5): DGGITQSPKYLFRKEGQNVTLSCEQNLNHDAMYWYRQDPGQGLRLIYYSQIVNDFQKGDIAEGYSVSREKKESFPLTVTSAQKNPTAFYLCASSTGQVVETQYFGPGTRLLVL.

V gene TRBV14 combines with J gene TRBJ2-1; TRBD1 matches at 10 bases. This CDR3 is built from 15 residues. Per the germline V gene, CDR1 is SGHDN and CDR2 is FVKESK. J lost 9 bases, V lost 4 bases, and 9 bases had no gene match. CDR3 sequence reads: CASSRTGGAKGEQFF. The CDR3 nucleotides are TGTGCCAGCAGCCGGACAGGGGGGGCAAAAGGTGAGCAGTTCTTC.

The chain uses TRBV6-6 and TRBJ2-6; a possible D gene is TRBD2 (5 bases). CDR1 and CDR2 (germline): MNHNY, SVGAGI (reference sequence). This CDR3 is built from 16 residues. V lost 0 bases to trimming and J lost 4 bases, with 10 bases between them. The CDR3 is CASSYSEGSGANVLTF. CDR3 sequence (DNA): TGTGCCAGCAGTTACTCTGAGGGCTCGGGGGCCAACGTCCTGACTTTC.

The chain has TRBV6-1 and TRBJ1-6; D gene ambiguous. V was clipped by 3 bases and J by 0 bases, with 6 bases between them. CDR3 length equals 15 residues. Germline CDR1 reads MNHNS; CDR2 reads SASEGT. The CDR3 nucleotides are TGTGCCAGCAGTGAGGTGTTCTCCTATAATTCACCCCTCCACTTT. Translated, it gives CASSEVFSYNSPLHF.

The gene calls are TRBV2 and TRBJ2-7; 10 bases are a match to TRBD1. J was trimmed by 3 bases and V by 5 bases; bases with no gene match: 7. There are 15 residues in the CDR3. The germline CDR1 and CDR2 sequences are SNHLY and FYNNEI. CDR3 amino acids: CASSLSRTGGYEQYF. The CDR3 nucleotides read TGTGCCAGCAGTTTATCCAGGACAGGGGGCTACGAGCAGTACTTC. The entire variable domain, with the rest obtained from reference TRBV2 and TRBJ2-7, is as follows: EPEVTQTPSHQVTQMGQEVILRCVPISNHLYFYWYRQILGQKVEFLVSFYNNEISEKSEIFDDQFSVERPDGSNFTLKIRSTKLEDSAMYFCASSLSRTGGYEQYFGPGTRLTVT.

V gene TRBV19 combines with J gene TRBJ2-3; TRBD2 agrees at 10 bases. CDR1 is LNHDA, CDR2 SQIVND, per germline (reference sequence). CDR3 size: 13 residues. V was pared by 7 bases and J by 5 bases, with 3 bases of the junction left unmatched. The CDR3 loop is CASKAGGRDTQYF. DNA of the CDR3: TGTGCCAGTAAAGCGGGGGGGAGAGATACGCAGTATTTT.

This clone has just a few counts. The chain uses TRBV27 and TRBJ1-6, with D unresolved. The CDR3 contains 12 residues. Trimming removed 5 bases at V and 7 bases at J, with 6 bases between. Per the germline V gene, CDR1 is MNHEY and CDR2 is SMNVEV (reference sequence). The CDR3 nucleotides read TGTGCCAGCAGTCCCAGGAATTCACCCCTCCACTTT. Translated, it gives CASSPRNSPLHF.

This clone was observed a handful of times. The chain is built from TRBV10-1 and TRBJ2-7; D may be TRBD1 (6 bases). The CDR3 has 12 amino acids. The V end lost 6 bases, the J end lost 6 bases, and 12 bases lay between the germline ends. Germline values: CDR1 WNHNN, CDR2 SYGVQD (reference sequence). DNA for the CDR3: TGCGCCAGCAGCAGGGGTTCTGCCGAGCAGTACTTC. Translating it yields CASSRGSAEQYF.

The chain has TRBV5-1 and TRBJ1-2; D not resolved. The V end lost 0 bases, the J end lost 9 bases, and 12 bases lay between the germline ends. CDR1 and CDR2 from the germline V gene are SGHRS and YFSETQ. The CDR3 loop spans 13 amino acids. The CDR3 coding sequence is TGCGCCAGCAGCTTGGGAGAGATGCCTCGCTACACCTTC. Translated: CASSLGEMPRYTF.

The chain carries TRBV28 and TRBJ2-7; tentative D call: TRBD1 (5 bases). V was cut by 7 bases and J by 5 bases, with 21 bases left in between. This CDR3 has 15 amino acids. CDR1 is MDHEN and CDR2 is SYDVKM in the germline V gene. CDR3 in DNA: TGTGCCAGCAACATCGCAGGGTCATGGGAAAACGAGCAGTACTTC. Translation gives CASNIAGSWENEQYF.

The genes are TRBV5-1 and TRBJ1-1; D remains ambiguous. The CDR3 consists of 13 residues. Between the trimmed V and J ends, which lost 5 bases and 3 bases, there was a span of 11 bases. The germline V gene has CDR1 SGHRS and CDR2 YFSETQ. CDR3 residues: CASRLTWDTEAFF. DNA for the CDR3: TGCGCCAGCAGGTTAACATGGGACACTGAAGCTTTCTTT.

The V and J genes are TRBV11-1 and TRBJ2-7; D unresolved. This CDR3 has 14 residues. Looked up from germline, CDR1 is SGHAT and CDR2 is FQDESV (reference sequence). Trimming cost V 3 bases and J 3 bases, with 12 bases left between them. This chain's CDR3 is CASSFGWLHYEQYF. Here the CDR3 DNA reads TGTGCCAGCAGCTTCGGTTGGCTCCACTACGAGCAGTACTTC.

The chain links TRBV28 to TRBJ2-3, with TRBD2 identical over 8 bases. CDR3 length equals 15 residues. Germline assignment: CDR1 MDHEN and CDR2 SYDVKM. V lost 3 bases to trimming and J lost 4 bases; unmatched junction nucleotides: 6. CDR3 in DNA: TGTGCCAGCAGTTTTAATCTCGGGGGGGCAGATACGCAGTATTTT. Amino acids: CASSFNLGGADTQYF.

This chain joins TRBV7-8 and TRBJ2-6; TRBD1 or TRBD2 may be the D gene (5 bases each). CDR1 and CDR2 (germline): SGHVS, FQNEAQ. Between the trimmed V and J ends, which lost 1 base and 1 base, there was a span of 8 bases. This CDR3 has 16 residues. The CDR3 bases are TGTGCCAGCAGCTTAGTATGGGGGTCTGGGGCCAACGTCCTGACTTTC. Translating gives CASSLVWGSGANVLTF.

The chain links TRBV27 to TRBJ2-6; tentatively, D is TRBD1 (6 bases). The CDR3 spans 15 residues. The germline CDR1 and CDR2 sequences are MNHEY and SMNVEV (reference sequence). V was shortened by 2 bases and J by 2 bases, with 7 bases between the two germline ends. This CDR3 is CASSLRTAGANVLTF. The CDR3, as DNA: TGTGCCAGCAGTTTACGGACAGCTGGGGCCAACGTCCTGACTTTC.

CDR3 DNA sequence: TGTGCCAGAAGCTTGCCGGGACAGGGGGCTTCGGATGAGCAGTTCTTC. Translating gives CARSLPGQGASDEQFF. V gene TRBV7-5 combines with J gene TRBJ2-1; TRBD1 was called by the table and not checked on the DNA. TRBV7-5 is a pseudogene segment. This CDR3 spans 16 amino acids.

The rearrangement links TRBV19 to TRBJ1-1, with 10 bases identical to TRBD1. Germline V gives CDR1 LNHDA, CDR2 SQIVND (reference sequence). The CDR3 spans 17 residues. Trimming at V came to 1 base and at J to 1 base, leaving 6 bases not matched to a gene. CDR3 amino acids: CASSIAGQGGRNTEAFF. As DNA, the CDR3 is TGTGCCAGTAGTATAGCAGGACAGGGGGGTAGGAACACTGAAGCTTTCTTT.

J is TRBJ2-7 and V is TRBV6-5; possibly TRBD1 for D (6 bases). V lost 0 bases to trimming and J lost 7 bases, with 13 bases between them. Germline CDR1 reads MNHEY; CDR2 reads SVGAGI. This CDR3 contains 14 residues. The CDR3 bases are TGTGCCAGCAGTTACTCGCGAACAGGGTCTGAGCAGTACTTC. Translating it yields CASSYSRTGSEQYF.

V gene TRBV5-1 combines with J gene TRBJ2-3; 10 bases are shared with TRBD2. V was clipped by 4 bases and J by 1 base; unmatched bases: 3. The CDR3 extends over 15 amino acids. The germline CDR1 and CDR2 sequences are SGHRS and YFSETQ. The CDR3 reads CASSPGTSGTDTQYF. CDR3 in DNA: TGCGCCAGCAGCCCGGGGACTAGCGGCACAGATACGCAGTATTTT.